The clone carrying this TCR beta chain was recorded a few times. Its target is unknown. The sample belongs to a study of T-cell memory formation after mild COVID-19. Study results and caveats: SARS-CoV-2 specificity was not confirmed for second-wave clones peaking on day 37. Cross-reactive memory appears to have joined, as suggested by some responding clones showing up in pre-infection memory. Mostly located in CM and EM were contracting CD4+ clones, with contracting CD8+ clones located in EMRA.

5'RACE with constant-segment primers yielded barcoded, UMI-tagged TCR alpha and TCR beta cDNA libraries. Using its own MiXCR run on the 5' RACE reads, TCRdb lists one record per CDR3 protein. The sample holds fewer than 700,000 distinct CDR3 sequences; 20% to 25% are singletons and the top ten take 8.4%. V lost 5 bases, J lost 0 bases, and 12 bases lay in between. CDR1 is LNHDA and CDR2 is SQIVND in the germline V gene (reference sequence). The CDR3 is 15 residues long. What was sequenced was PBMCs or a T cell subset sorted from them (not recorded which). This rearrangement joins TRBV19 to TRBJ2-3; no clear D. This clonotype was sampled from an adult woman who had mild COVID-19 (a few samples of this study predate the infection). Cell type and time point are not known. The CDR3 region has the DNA TGTGCCAGTAGTGAGCAACAGTTAAGCACAGATACGCAGTATTTT. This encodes CASSEQQLSTDTQYF.